Shown below are 30 T cell receptor beta chains from a single sample sequenced in a study of blood T cells in healthy people across ages. With a J-beta primer mix and a sample-barcoded 5' primer, a second PCR ran 7 to 11 cycles. TCRdb reprocessed the 5' RACE reads via MiXCR and lists one record per CDR3 protein. This sample has about 840,000 distinct CDR3 sequences, with almost 30% found just once. The data also belong to a second study, concerning T cells of mothers and their children.

The specimen was blood. These receptor sequences come from a woman in her 40s in good health.

This clonotype was counted ten times or more. The chain couples TRBV2 to TRBJ2-7, with a weak D call TRBD2 (5 bases). Germline V gene sequence: CDR1 SNHLY, CDR2 FYNNEI. V was pared by 6 bases and J by 2 bases, with 14 bases between. The CDR3 is 14 residues long. The CDR3 sequence is CASSSGRPPYEQYF. Written as DNA, the CDR3 is TGTGCCAGCAGCTCGGGGAGACCCCCCTACGAGCAGTACTTC.

This clonotype occurred many times. This chain connects TRBV28 to TRBJ2-7, with unresolved D. The V end was cut by 4 bases, the J end by 2 bases, with 12 bases between. The CDR3 is made up of 14 amino acids. CDR1 is MDHEN and CDR2 is SYDVKM in the germline V gene. The CDR3 loop reads CASSSHSYPYEQYF. As DNA, the CDR3 is TGTGCCAGCAGTTCACATTCCTACCCCTACGAGCAGTACTTC. The full variable domain, with the rest looked up from reference TRBV28 and TRBJ2-7, is DVKVTQSSRYLVKRTGEKVFLECVQDMDHENMFWYRQDPGLGLRLIYFSYDVKMKEKGDIPEGYSVSREKKERFSLILESASTNQTSMYLCASSSHSYPYEQYFGPGTRLTVT.

This clonotype was recorded at least ten times. The J gene is TRBJ2-1, the V gene TRBV7-9, with 10 bases identical to TRBD2. Germline values: CDR1 SEHNR, CDR2 FQNEAQ (reference sequence). Trimming at V came to 2 bases and at J to 6 bases, leaving 7 bases not matched to a gene. This CDR3 has 16 residues. The CDR3, as DNA: TGTGCCAGCAGCTTAATCGGGACTAGCGACCGCAATGAGCAGTTCTTC. It specifies CASSLIGTSDRNEQFF.

This clonotype showed up many times. The chain combines TRBV6-5 with TRBJ2-1, with 8 bases that match TRBD1. Trimming cost V 0 bases and J 7 bases; bases outside gene matches: 5. The CDR3 runs to 15 residues. Per the germline V gene, CDR1 is MNHEY and CDR2 is SVGAGI. Here the CDR3 reads CASSYSAGGSNEQFF. DNA of the CDR3: TGTGCCAGCAGTTACTCAGCAGGGGGCTCGAATGAGCAGTTCTTC.

A single count supports this clonotype. The V call is TRBV20-1, the J call TRBJ2-3, with 13 nucleotides matching TRBD2. The CDR3 covers 15 residues. Losses at the gene ends were 5 bases for V and 3 bases for J; bases not matched to a gene: 5. Per germline, CDR1 DFQATT and CDR2 SNEGSKA (reference sequence). The CDR3 reads CSALRTSGGTDTQYF. CDR3 bases: TGCAGTGCTCTCCGGACTAGCGGGGGAACAGATACGCAGTATTTT.

At least ten counts were recorded for this clonotype. This chain joins TRBV11-3 and TRBJ2-7, with D perhaps matching TRBD1 or TRBD2 (6 bases each). This CDR3 has 15 residues. V gave up 0 bases and J gave up 2 bases, with 11 bases separating them. CDR1 and CDR2 from the germline V gene are SGHNT and YENEEA. For the CDR3, the DNA is TGTGCCAGCAGCTTAGATCGGGGGACAACCTACGAGCAGTACTTC. Translated: CASSLDRGTTYEQYF.

CDR3 in amino acids: CASSLALGGSDTQYF. CDR3 nucleotide sequence: TGTGCCAGCAGCTTAGCTTTAGGGGGGTCAGATACGCAGTATTTT. The rearrangement uses TRBV7-6 and TRBJ2-3; D is perhaps TRBD1 or TRBD2 (6 bases each). The germline CDR1 and CDR2 sequences are SGHVS and FNYEAQ. The CDR3 loop spans 15 amino acids. V was trimmed by 0 bases and J by 4 bases, leaving 11 bases between them.

This clonotype was found a few times. The V gene is TRBV6-6, the J gene TRBJ1-5; D remains ambiguous. Germline lookup yields CDR1 MNHNY and CDR2 SVGAGI (reference sequence). The V end was cut by 4 bases, the J end by 5 bases, with 6 bases between. The CDR3 is 12 residues long. The CDR3 reads CASSLPDQPQHF. Written as DNA, the CDR3 is TGTGCCAGCAGTTTACCAGATCAGCCCCAGCATTTT.

Of note for this clonotype: A clone one base away is much larger, so this may be a read error. The chain carries TRBV29-1 and TRBJ2-1, with TRBD1 matching 7 bases. The J call is uncertain, as TRBJ2-7 better fits the DNA end. The CDR3 length is 15 residues. CDR1 SQVTM and CDR2 ANQGSEA come from the germline V gene. The CDR3 nucleotides read TGCAGCGTTGTTCGATGGGACAGCTCCTACAATGAGCAGTACTTC. It is translated as CSVVRWDSSYNEQYF.

This clonotype was found many times. The chain couples TRBV20-1 to TRBJ2-5, with 8 positions matching TRBD1. Trimming took 6 bases from V and 6 from J; bases not matched to a gene: 6. This CDR3 has 12 amino acids. CDR1 is DFQATT, CDR2 SNEGSKA, per germline (reference sequence). The CDR3 here is CSARTGSQTQYF. DNA of the CDR3: TGCAGTGCAAGGACAGGGTCTCAGACCCAGTACTTC.

This clonotype was counted at least ten times. V usage is TRBV28 and J usage is TRBJ2-5; 8 bases line up with TRBD2. CDR1 MDHEN and CDR2 SYDVKM come from the germline V gene. The junction had 10 bases not matched to a gene; V was cut back by 6 bases and J by 7 bases. This CDR3 has 14 amino acids. In DNA form, the CDR3 reads TGTGCCAGCAGACCCCGGGGGGGTGTGGGGACCCAGTACTTC. It translates to CASRPRGGVGTQYF.

The chain combines TRBV3-1 with TRBJ2-7; possibly TRBD2 for D (7 bases). Germline CDR1 is LGHDT and CDR2 is YNNKEL (reference sequence). The CDR3 runs to 17 residues. Deletions cut 0 bases from V and 3 bases from J, with 18 bases between. The CDR3 loop reads CASSQDRTWGGLYEQYF. CDR3 bases: TGTGCCAGCAGCCAAGATCGAACTTGGGGGGGCCTCTACGAGCAGTACTTC.

J is TRBJ2-3 and V is TRBV7-3; D is unresolved. V lost 5 bases and J lost 4, with 19 bases in between. The CDR3 extends over 16 amino acids. Germline V gene data show CDR1 as SGHTA and CDR2 as FQGTGA. The CDR3, as DNA: TGTGCCAGCAGCCAAGTACGGAACTCCCAGGCAGATACGCAGTATTTT. The encoded protein is CASSQVRNSQADTQYF.

The V gene is TRBV6-5, the J gene TRBJ1-1, with D possibly TRBD1 on 5 matching bases. Germline CDR1 MNHEY, CDR2 SVGAGI. V was trimmed by 0 bases and J by 4 bases, leaving 6 bases between them. The length of the CDR3 is 13 residues. DNA for the CDR3: TGTGCCAGCAGTTACTCAGGGGTCACTGAAGCTTTCTTT. Residues: CASSYSGVTEAFF.

The rearrangement uses TRBV19 and TRBJ2-1; D not certain. The germline CDR1 and CDR2 sequences are LNHDA and SQIVND (reference sequence). This CDR3 is 12 amino acids long. With 7 bases removed from V and 6 bases from J, the gap between germline ends came to 10 bases. CDR3 sequence reads: CASTTGRNEQFF. The DNA of the CDR3 is TGTGCCAGTACTACGGGCCGCAATGAGCAGTTCTTC.

The V call is TRBV5-1, the J call TRBJ2-5; D may be TRBD1 or TRBD2 (5 bases each). Germline assignment: CDR1 SGHRS and CDR2 YFSETQ. CDR3 length: 15 residues. Trimming removed 4 bases at V and 4 bases at J, with 17 bases between. The CDR3 here is CASSATGAQRETQYF. As DNA, the CDR3 is TGCGCCAGCAGCGCTACCGGGGCGCAACGAGAGACCCAGTACTTC.

This clonotype was observed a few times. The chain recombines TRBV9 with TRBJ1-1; a weak D match, TRBD1 (5 bases). Trimming cost V 0 bases and J 8 bases, with 14 bases left between them. The CDR3 has 14 residues. CDR1 is SGDLS and CDR2 is YYNGEE in the germline V gene. The CDR3 sequence: CASSVALDSLEAFF. DNA of the CDR3: TGTGCCAGCAGCGTAGCTCTTGACAGCCTAGAAGCTTTCTTT.

In its sample, this clonotype was seen many times. The rearrangement joins TRBV6-6 to TRBJ1-2; 8 nucleotides align to TRBD1. Germline V lookup: CDR1 MNHNY, CDR2 SVGAGI (reference sequence). V shed 7 bases, J shed 4 bases, and the junction held 8 bases outside the gene matches. The CDR3 sequence is 14 residues long. CDR3 sequence reads: CASTGDRGSYGYTF. CDR3 in DNA: TGTGCCAGCACTGGAGACAGGGGATCCTATGGCTACACCTTC.

The V and J genes are TRBV20-1 and TRBJ1-5; D may be TRBD1 (5 bases). Looked up from germline, CDR1 is DFQATT and CDR2 is SNEGSKA (reference sequence). The CDR3 has 17 residues. V was shortened by 3 bases and J by 3 bases, with 21 bases between the two germline ends. CDR3 in DNA: TGCAGTGCTAGGGAGGCGGCGAGGGCAGGGAACAATCAGCCCCAGCATTTT. Its translation: CSAREAARAGNNQPQHF.

This clonotype has a count of ten or more. V gene TRBV5-1 combines with J gene TRBJ2-7, with a weak D call TRBD1 (6 bases). CDR1 and CDR2 from the germline V gene are SGHRS and YFSETQ. CDR3 length: 14 amino acids. Trimming shortened V by 3 bases and J by 3 bases, and 13 bases separated the two germline ends. The CDR3 loop is CASSYTGTNYEQYF. The CDR3 region has the DNA TGCGCCAGCAGCTACACCGGGACAAACTACGAGCAGTACTTC.

Notes on this clonotype: This may come from a read error, since a much larger clone is one base off. The rearrangement links TRBV7-2 to TRBJ2-7, with D hard to call. Germline loops: CDR1 SGHTA, CDR2 FQGNSA. With 5 bases removed from V and 2 bases from J, the gap between germline ends came to 19 bases. The CDR3 has 16 residues. The CDR3 DNA reads as TGTGCCAGCAGCCCCCCGGACGGAATGTTCCCCTACGAGCAGTACTTC. This gives the protein CASSPPDGMFPYEQYF.

The chain recombines TRBV2 with TRBJ2-3, with 8 bases fitting TRBD1. The CDR3 sequence is 15 residues long. V shed 7 bases and J 5 bases; nucleotides not matched to a gene: 11. Germline CDR1 SNHLY, CDR2 FYNNEI. CDR3 in DNA: TGTGCCAGCAATGGACAGGGAATGGGAATAGATACGCAGTATTTT. It translates to CASNGQGMGIDTQYF.

The chain recombines TRBV4-3 with TRBJ1-2; TRBD1 might be the D (6 bases). Trimming cost V 0 bases and J 7 bases, with 21 bases left between them. The CDR3 extends over 17 amino acids. Germline V gives CDR1 LGHNA, CDR2 YSLEER. The CDR3 reads CASSQDAAPGAAAGYTF. Written as DNA, the CDR3 is TGCGCCAGCAGCCAAGATGCGGCGCCAGGGGCGGCGGCTGGCTACACCTTC.

This clonotype was counted only a few times. The CDR3 sequence is CASSEASGTGVEKLFF. The CDR3 coding sequence is TGTGCCAGCAGTGAAGCCTCCGGGACAGGGGTAGAAAAACTGTTTTTT. V gene TRBV6-1 combines with J gene TRBJ1-4; 10 nucleotides match TRBD1. CDR1 and CDR2 from the germline V gene are MNHNS and SASEGT. This CDR3 spans 16 amino acids. V was clipped by 0 bases and J by 8 bases; unmatched bases: 6.

This clonotype was found a few times. The genes are TRBV14 and TRBJ1-2, with 7 positions matching TRBD1. CDR1 SGHDN and CDR2 FVKESK come from the germline V gene. The CDR3 loop spans 19 amino acids. V dropped 2 bases and J dropped 0; count of bases not matched to a gene: 15. CDR3 in amino acids: CASSQTGTALLTANYGYTF. The DNA of the CDR3 is TGTGCCAGCAGCCAAACCGGGACAGCCCTCCTAACAGCTAACTATGGCTACACCTTC.

In this sample, this clonotype turned up a few times. The chain recombines TRBV3-1 with TRBJ1-2; D unresolved. The V and J ends lost 5 bases and 4 bases respectively, with 11 bases between them. Germline V lookup: CDR1 LGHDT, CDR2 YNNKEL (reference sequence). The CDR3 sequence is 13 residues long. The CDR3 DNA reads as TGTGCCAGCAGCACTACAACCTCCTATGGCTACACCTTC. This sequence encodes CASSTTTSYGYTF.

The chain uses TRBV29-1 and TRBJ1-2; D might be TRBD1 (5 bases). V was cut by 3 bases and J by 8 bases, with 19 bases left in between. The germline gives CDR1 SQVTM, CDR2 ANQGSEA. CDR3 length: 14 amino acids. CDR3 loop: CSVDTRTGTGGYTF. Here the CDR3 DNA reads TGCAGCGTTGATACTCGGACGGGGACGGGAGGCTACACCTTC.

The chain recombines TRBV29-1 with TRBJ1-6; D gene unclear. CDR3 length: 15 amino acids. CDR1 and CDR2 from the germline V gene are SQVTM and ANQGSEA. The V end lost 5 bases, the J end lost 0 bases, and 11 bases lay between the germline ends. For the CDR3, the DNA is TGCAGCGTTACTACAGAGAGCTCCTATAATTCACCCCTCCACTTT. Protein sequence: CSVTTESSYNSPLHF.

Note on this clonotype: Just one base apart from a much larger clone, this may be a read error. The CDR3 does not close with the conserved phenylalanine or tryptophan, likely indicating a read error. The chain carries TRBV20-1 and TRBJ2-7; D is unresolved. The CDR3 is 11 amino acids. Germline V gene data show CDR1 as DFQATT and CDR2 as SNEGSKA (reference sequence). CDR3 bases: TGCAGCTCTCGAAGCTCCTACGAGCAGTACTGC. This sequence encodes CSSRSSYEQYC.

Concerning this clonotype itself: A read error may be the cause here, since a much bigger clone is one base away. The chain employs TRBV5-1 and TRBJ1-2, with D unclear. The CDR3 length is 14 residues. The germline gives CDR1 SGHRS, CDR2 YFSETQ. The CDR3 DNA reads as TGCGCCGGCAGCTTGGAAGGGTTGGACTATGGCTACACCTTC. Encoded protein: CAGSLEGLDYGYTF.